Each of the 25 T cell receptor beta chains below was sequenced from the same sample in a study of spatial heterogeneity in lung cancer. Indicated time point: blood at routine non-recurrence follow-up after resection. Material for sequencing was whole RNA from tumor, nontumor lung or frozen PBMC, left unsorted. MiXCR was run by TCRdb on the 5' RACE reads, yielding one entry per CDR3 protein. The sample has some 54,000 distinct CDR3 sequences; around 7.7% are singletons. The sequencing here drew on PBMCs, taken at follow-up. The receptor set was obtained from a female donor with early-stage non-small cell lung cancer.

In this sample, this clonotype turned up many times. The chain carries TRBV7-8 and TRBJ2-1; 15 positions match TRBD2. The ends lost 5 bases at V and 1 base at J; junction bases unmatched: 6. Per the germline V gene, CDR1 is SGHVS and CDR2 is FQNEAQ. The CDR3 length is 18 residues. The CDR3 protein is CASSIRTSGGASYNEQFF. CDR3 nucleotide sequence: TGTGCCAGCAGCATACGGACTAGCGGGGGGGCGTCCTACAATGAGCAGTTCTTC.

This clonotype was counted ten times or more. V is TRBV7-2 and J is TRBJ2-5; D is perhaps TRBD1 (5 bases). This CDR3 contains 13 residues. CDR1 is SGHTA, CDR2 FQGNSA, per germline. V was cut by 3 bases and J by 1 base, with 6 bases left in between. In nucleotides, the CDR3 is TGTGCCAGCAGCTTTGACAGCCAAGAGACCCAGTACTTC. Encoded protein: CASSFDSQETQYF.

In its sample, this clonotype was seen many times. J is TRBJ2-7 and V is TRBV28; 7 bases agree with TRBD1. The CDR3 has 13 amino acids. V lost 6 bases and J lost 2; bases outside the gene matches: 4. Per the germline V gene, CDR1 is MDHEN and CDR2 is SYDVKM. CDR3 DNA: TGTGCCAGCAGGGTCGGGACAGCCTACGAGCAGTACTTC. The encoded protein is CASRVGTAYEQYF.

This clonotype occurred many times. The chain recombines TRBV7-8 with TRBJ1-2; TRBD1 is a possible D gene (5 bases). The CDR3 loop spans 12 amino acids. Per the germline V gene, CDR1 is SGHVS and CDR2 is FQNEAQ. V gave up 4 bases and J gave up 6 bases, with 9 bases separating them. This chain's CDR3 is CASSSPRDGYTF. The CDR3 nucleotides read TGTGCCAGCAGCTCCCCCAGGGATGGCTACACCTTC.

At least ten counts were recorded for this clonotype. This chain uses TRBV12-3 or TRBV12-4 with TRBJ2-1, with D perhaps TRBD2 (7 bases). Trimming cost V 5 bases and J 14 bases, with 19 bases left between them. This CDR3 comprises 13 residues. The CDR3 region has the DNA TGTGCCAGCAGTCCCCGGGCCCAGGGGAGGGAGTTCTTC. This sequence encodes CASSPRAQGREFF.

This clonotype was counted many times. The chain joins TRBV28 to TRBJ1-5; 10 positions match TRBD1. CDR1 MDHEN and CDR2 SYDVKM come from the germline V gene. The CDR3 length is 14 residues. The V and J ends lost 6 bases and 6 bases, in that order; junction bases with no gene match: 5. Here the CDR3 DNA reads TGTGCCAGCAGGGCGGGACAGGGGCCTCAGCCCCAGCATTTT. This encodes CASRAGQGPQPQHF. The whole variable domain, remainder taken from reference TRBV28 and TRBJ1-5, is DVKVTQSSRYLVKRTGEKVFLECVQDMDHENMFWYRQDPGLGLRLIYFSYDVKMKEKGDIPEGYSVSREKKERFSLILESASTNQTSMYLCASRAGQGPQPQHFGDGTRLSIL.

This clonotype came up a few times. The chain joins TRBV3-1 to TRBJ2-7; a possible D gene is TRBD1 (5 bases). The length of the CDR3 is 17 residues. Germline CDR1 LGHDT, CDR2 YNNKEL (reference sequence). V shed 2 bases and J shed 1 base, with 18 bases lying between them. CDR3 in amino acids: CASSQTPQVRASYEQYF. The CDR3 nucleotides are TGTGCCAGCAGCCAAACCCCCCAGGTCAGGGCTTCCTACGAGCAGTACTTC.

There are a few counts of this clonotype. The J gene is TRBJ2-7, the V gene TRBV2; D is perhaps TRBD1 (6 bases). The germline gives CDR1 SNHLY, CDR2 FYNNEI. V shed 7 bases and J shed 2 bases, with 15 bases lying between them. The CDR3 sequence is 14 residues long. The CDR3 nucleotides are TGTGCCAGCACAATTAAACAGGGCCCCTACGAGCAGTACTTC. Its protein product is CASTIKQGPYEQYF.

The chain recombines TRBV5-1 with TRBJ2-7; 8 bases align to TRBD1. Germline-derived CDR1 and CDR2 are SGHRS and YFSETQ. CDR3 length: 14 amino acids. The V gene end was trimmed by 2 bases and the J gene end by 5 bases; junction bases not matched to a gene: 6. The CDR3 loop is CASSLTGGEHEQYF. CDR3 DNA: TGCGCCAGCAGCTTAACAGGGGGTGAACACGAGCAGTACTTC.

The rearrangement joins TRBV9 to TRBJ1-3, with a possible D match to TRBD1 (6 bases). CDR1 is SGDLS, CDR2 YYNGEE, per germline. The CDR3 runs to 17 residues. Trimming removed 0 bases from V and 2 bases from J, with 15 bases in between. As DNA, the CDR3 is TGTGCCAGCAGCGTAGACCTCCTGGACAGAACTGGAAACACCATATATTTT. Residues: CASSVDLLDRTGNTIYF.

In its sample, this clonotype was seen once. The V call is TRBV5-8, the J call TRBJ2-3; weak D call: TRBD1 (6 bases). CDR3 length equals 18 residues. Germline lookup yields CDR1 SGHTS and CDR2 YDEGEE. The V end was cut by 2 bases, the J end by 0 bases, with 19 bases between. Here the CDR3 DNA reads TGTGCCAGCAGCTTAAGGGGGTCCGTGGCCTCTAGCACAGATACGCAGTATTTT. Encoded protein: CASSLRGSVASSTDTQYF.

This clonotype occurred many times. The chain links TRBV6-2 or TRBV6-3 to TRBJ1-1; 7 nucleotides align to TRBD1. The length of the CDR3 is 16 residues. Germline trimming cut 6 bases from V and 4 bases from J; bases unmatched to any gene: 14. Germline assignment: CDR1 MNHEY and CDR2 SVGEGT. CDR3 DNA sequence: TGTGCCAGCAGCCCAAAGTCGGACAGGCGGGGCACTGAAGCTTTCTTT. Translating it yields CASSPKSDRRGTEAFF.

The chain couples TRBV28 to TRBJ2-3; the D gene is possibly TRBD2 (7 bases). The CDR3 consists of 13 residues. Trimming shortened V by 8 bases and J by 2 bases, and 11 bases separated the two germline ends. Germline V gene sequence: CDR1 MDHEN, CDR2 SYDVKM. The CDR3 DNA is TGTGCCAGCTCGGGGGGCTACACAGATACGCAGTATTTT. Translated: CASSGGYTDTQYF. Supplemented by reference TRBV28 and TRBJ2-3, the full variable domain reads DVKVTQSSRYLVKRTGEKVFLECVQDMDHENMFWYRQDPGLGLRLIYFSYDVKMKEKGDIPEGYSVSREKKERFSLILESASTNQTSMYLCASSGGYTDTQYFGPGTRLTVL.

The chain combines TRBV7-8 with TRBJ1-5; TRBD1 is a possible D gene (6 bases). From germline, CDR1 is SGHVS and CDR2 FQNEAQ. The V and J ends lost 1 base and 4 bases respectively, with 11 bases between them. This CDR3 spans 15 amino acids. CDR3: CASSLVVGGNQPQHF. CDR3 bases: TGTGCCAGCAGCTTAGTGGTAGGGGGAAATCAGCCCCAGCATTTT. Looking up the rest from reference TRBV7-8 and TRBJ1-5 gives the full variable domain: GAGVSQSPRYKVAKRGQDVALRCDPISGHVSLFWYQQALGQGPEFLTYFQNEAQLDKSGLPSDRFFAERPEGSVSTLKIQRTQQEDSAVYLCASSLVVGGNQPQHFGDGTRLSIL.

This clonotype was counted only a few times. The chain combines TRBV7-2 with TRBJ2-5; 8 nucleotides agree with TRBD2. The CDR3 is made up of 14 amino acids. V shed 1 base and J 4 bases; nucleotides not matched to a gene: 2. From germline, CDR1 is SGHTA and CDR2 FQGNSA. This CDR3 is CASSLGLARETQYF. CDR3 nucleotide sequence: TGTGCCAGCAGCTTAGGACTAGCGAGAGAGACCCAGTACTTC.

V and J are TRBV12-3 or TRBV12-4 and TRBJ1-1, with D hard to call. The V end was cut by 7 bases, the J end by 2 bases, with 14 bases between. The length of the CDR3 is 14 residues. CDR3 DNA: TGTGCCAGCACCCCACGGGCCCTAAACACTGAAGCTTTCTTT. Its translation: CASTPRALNTEAFF.

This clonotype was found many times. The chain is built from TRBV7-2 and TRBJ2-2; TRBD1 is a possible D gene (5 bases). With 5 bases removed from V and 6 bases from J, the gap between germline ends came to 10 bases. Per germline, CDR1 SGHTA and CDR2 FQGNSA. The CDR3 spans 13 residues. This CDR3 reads CASSLQGSGELFF. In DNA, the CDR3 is TGTGCCAGCAGCCTGCAGGGATCCGGGGAGCTGTTTTTT.

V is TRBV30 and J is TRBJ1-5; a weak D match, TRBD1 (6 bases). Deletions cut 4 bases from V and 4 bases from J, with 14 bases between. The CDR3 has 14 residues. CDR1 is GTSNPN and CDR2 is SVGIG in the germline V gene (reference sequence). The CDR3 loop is CAWTRPTGNQPQHF. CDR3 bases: TGTGCCTGGACCCGCCCTACAGGGAATCAGCCCCAGCATTTT.

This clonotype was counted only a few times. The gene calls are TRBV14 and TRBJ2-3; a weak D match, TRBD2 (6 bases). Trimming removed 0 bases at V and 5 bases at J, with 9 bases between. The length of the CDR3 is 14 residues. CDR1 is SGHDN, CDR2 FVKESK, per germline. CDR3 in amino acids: CASSQDFGGDTQYF. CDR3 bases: TGTGCCAGCAGCCAAGATTTCGGGGGAGATACGCAGTATTTT.

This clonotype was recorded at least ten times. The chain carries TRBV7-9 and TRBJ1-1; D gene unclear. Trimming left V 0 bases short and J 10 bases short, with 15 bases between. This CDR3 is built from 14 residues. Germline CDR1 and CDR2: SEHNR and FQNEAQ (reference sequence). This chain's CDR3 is CASSLAWNPDLAFF. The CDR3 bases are TGTGCCAGCAGCTTAGCGTGGAATCCGGATTTAGCTTTCTTT.

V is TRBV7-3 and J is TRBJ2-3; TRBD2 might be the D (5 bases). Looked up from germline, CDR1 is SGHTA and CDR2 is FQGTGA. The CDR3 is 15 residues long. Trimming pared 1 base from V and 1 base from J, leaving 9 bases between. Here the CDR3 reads CASSLISGGTDTQYF. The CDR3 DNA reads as TGTGCCAGCAGCTTAATTTCCGGGGGCACAGATACGCAGTATTTT.

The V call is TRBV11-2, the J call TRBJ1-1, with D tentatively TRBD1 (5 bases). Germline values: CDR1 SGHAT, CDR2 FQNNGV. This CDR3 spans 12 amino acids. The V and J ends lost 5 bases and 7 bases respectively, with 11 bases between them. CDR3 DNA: TGTGCCAGCAGCGCCCGTAGGGGTGAAGCTTTCTTT. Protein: CASSARRGEAFF. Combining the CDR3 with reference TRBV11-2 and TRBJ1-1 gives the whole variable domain EAGVAQSPRYKIIEKRQSVAFWCNPISGHATLYWYQQILGQGPKLLIQFQNNGVVDDSQLPKDRFSAERLKGVDSTLKIQPAKLEDSAVYLCASSARRGEAFFGQGTRLTVV.

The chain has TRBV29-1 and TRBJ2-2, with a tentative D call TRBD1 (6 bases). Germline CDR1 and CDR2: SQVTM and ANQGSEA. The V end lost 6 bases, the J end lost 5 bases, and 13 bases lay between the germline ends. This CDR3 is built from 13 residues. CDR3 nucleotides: TGCAGCGTCTCTGACAGGAAGACCGGGGAGCTGTTTTTT. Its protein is CSVSDRKTGELFF.

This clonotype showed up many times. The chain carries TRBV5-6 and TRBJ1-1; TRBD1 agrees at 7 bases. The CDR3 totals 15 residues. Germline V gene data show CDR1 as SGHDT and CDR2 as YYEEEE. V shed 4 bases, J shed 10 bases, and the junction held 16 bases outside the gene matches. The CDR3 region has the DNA TGTGCCAGCAGCCCCACGCCCGGGACGGGGACAGTAGCTTTCTTT. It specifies CASSPTPGTGTVAFF.

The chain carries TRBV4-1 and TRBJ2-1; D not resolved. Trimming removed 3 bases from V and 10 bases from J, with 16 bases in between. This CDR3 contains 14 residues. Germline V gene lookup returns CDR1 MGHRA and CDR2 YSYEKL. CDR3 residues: CASSQQKGFTEQFF. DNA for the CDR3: TGCGCCAGCAGCCAGCAGAAAGGGTTCACCGAGCAGTTCTTC.